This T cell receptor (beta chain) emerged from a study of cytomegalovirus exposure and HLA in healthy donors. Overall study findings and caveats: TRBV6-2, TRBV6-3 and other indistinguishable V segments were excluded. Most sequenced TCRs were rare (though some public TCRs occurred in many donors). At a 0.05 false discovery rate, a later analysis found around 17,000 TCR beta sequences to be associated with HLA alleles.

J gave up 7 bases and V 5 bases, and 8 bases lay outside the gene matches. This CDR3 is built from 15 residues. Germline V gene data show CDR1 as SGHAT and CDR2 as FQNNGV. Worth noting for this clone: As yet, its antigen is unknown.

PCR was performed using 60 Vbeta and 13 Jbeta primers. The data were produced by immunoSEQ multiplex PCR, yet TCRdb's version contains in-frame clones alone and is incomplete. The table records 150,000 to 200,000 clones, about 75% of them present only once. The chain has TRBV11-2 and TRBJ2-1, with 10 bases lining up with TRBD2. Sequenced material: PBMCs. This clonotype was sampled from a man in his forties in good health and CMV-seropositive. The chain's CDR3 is CASSPGGAGGNEQFF. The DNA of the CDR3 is TGTGCCAGCAGCCCGGGGGGAGCGGGAGGGAATGAGCAGTTCTTC.